This T cell receptor (beta chain) is from a study of T cell repertoires in cytomegalovirus infection. TCRdb independently ran MiXCR on the reads; one entry per CDR3 protein. The table shows 250,000 to 300,000 distinct CDR3 sequences, with around 9% occurring only once. This clonotype turned up a few times. The TCR sequence derives from a human donor in good health (CMV status not recorded). Some clones in this sample may be carry-over from other donors' samples. Specimen: PBMCs.

The CDR3 region is CSVIGASGHNEQFF. In DNA, the CDR3 is TGCAGTGTCATTGGGGCTAGCGGCCACAATGAGCAGTTCTTC. The chain carries TRBV20-1 and TRBJ2-1, with 7 nucleotides matching TRBD2. Germline-derived CDR1 and CDR2 are DFQATT and SNEGSKA (reference sequence). The V gene end was trimmed by 7 bases and the J gene end by 5 bases; junction bases not matched to a gene: 11. This CDR3 has 14 amino acids.